Each of the 16 T cell receptor beta chains below was sequenced from the same sample in a study of beta chain features in type 1 diabetes. Their target antigens are unknown. cDNA synthesis used the whole RNA isolate, giving expressed TCRB sequences. The table came from immunoSEQ multiplex PCR; TCRdb's copy has only in-frame clones and leaves some out. The data contain a few hundred thousand clones, around 13% of them singletons. The study, taken as a whole, reports: A moderate, significant TCRB CDR3 shortening appeared in type 1 diabetes across four CD4+ subsets.

Sequenced input: naive CD4+ T cells from blood. The receptors here all came from a man aged 25 to 40 with type 1 diabetes.

The chain uses TRBV7-9 and TRBJ2-7, with 9 bases identical to TRBD1. Trimming cost V 4 bases and J 3 bases; bases outside gene matches: 4. This CDR3 comprises 14 residues. The germline V gene has CDR1 SEHNR and CDR2 FQNEAQ (reference sequence). The CDR3 sequence: CASSSTGGSYEQYF. The CDR3 DNA reads TGTGCCAGCAGCTCGACAGGGGGTAGCTACGAGCAGTACTTC.

The CDR3 bases are TGTGCCAGCAGTGTCGGGGAGGGAAGACCCTCTGGGGCCAACGTCCTGACTTTC. It yields the protein CASSVGEGRPSGANVLTF. V is TRBV6-1 and J is TRBJ2-6; 7 bases fit TRBD2. The CDR3 extends over 18 amino acids. Trimming at V came to 4 bases and at J to 0 bases, leaving 9 bases not matched to a gene. CDR1 and CDR2 from the germline V gene are MNHNS and SASEGT.

The chain couples TRBV27 to TRBJ1-1; 11 bases line up with TRBD1. CDR3 length: 15 residues. Germline lookup yields CDR1 MNHEY and CDR2 SMNVEV (reference sequence). With 5 bases clipped from V and 7 bases from J, the junction kept 9 bases outside the gene matches. The CDR3 here is CASSTRDRGVSEAFF. For the CDR3, the DNA is TGTGCCAGCAGTACCCGGGACAGGGGGGTTAGTGAAGCTTTCTTT.

This clone occurred a few times. V is TRBV7-9 and J is TRBJ1-4, with D hard to call. V shed 1 base and J shed 5 bases, with 14 bases lying between them. The CDR3 is 16 amino acids. Germline V gene data show CDR1 as SEHNR and CDR2 as FQNEAQ (reference sequence). The CDR3 sequence is CASSLGVTDKNEKLFF. The CDR3 region has the DNA TGTGCCAGCAGCTTAGGAGTTACAGATAAAAATGAAAAACTGTTTTTT.

The gene calls are TRBV19 and TRBJ2-7; 8 bases match TRBD1. The germline gives CDR1 LNHDA, CDR2 SQIVND (reference sequence). V shed 7 bases, J shed 6 bases, and the junction held 2 bases outside the gene matches. This CDR3 comprises 11 residues. The DNA for the CDR3 is TGTGCCAGTACAGACAGGGGCGAGCAGTACTTC. Encoded protein: CASTDRGEQYF.

The CDR3 reads CASSLGQGAIQYF. The DNA for the CDR3 is TGCGCCAGCAGCTTGGGACAGGGGGCCATTCAGTACTTC. The V gene is TRBV5-1, the J gene TRBJ2-4, with 10 bases fitting TRBD1. V lost 0 bases, J lost 9 bases, and 0 bases stayed unmatched. The CDR3 consists of 13 residues. Germline CDR1 reads SGHRS; CDR2 reads YFSETQ.

This clone was seen a few times. J is TRBJ1-1 and V is TRBV5-6; D possibly corresponds to TRBD1 (6 bases). V was clipped by 2 bases and J by 5 bases, with 7 bases between them. The CDR3 consists of 12 residues. Germline CDR1 SGHDT, CDR2 YYEEEE. For the CDR3, the DNA is TGTGCCAGCAGCTTCCAGGGGACTGAAGCTTTCTTT. It encodes CASSFQGTEAFF.

The V gene is TRBV14, the J gene TRBJ2-1; 8 bases match TRBD2. Trimming removed 4 bases from V and 4 bases from J; junction bases left unmatched: 6. The germline V gene encodes CDR1 SGHDN and CDR2 FVKESK. The CDR3 covers 15 residues. The CDR3 region is CASSLALAAYNEQFF. The CDR3 DNA sequence: TGTGCCAGCAGCCTCGCACTAGCGGCGTACAATGAGCAGTTCTTC.

This clone was detected a few times. The CDR3 DNA is TGTGCCAGCTCACGGTCAGACTCTGGGGCCAACGTCCTGACTTTC. This encodes CASSRSDSGANVLTF. This chain joins TRBV18 and TRBJ2-6; no definite D call. Germline CDR1 KGHSH, CDR2 LQKENI. This CDR3 spans 15 amino acids. The V gene lost 4 bases and the J gene lost 0 bases, with 7 bases spanning the gap.

V usage is TRBV7-9 and J usage is TRBJ1-1; D is unresolved. The CDR3 runs 13 residues. The germline gives CDR1 SEHNR, CDR2 FQNEAQ (reference sequence). The germline V and J ends were trimmed by 3 bases and 2 bases, with 7 bases remaining between them. CDR3 sequence reads: CASSLGDNTEAFF. CDR3 nucleotides: TGTGCCAGCAGCTTGGGAGACAACACTGAAGCTTTCTTT. The variable domain in full, with the rest retrieved from reference TRBV7-9 and TRBJ1-1, is DTGVSQNPRHKITKRGQNVTFRCDPISEHNRLYWYRQTLGQGPEFLTYFQNEAQLEKSRLLSDRFSAERPKGSFSTLEIQRTEQGDSAMYLCASSLGDNTEAFFGQGTRLTVV.

The V call is TRBV2, the J call TRBJ2-7; 10 nucleotides align to TRBD2. CDR1 and CDR2 (germline): SNHLY, FYNNEI. CDR3 size: 14 residues. Losses at the gene ends were 6 bases for V and 3 bases for J; bases not matched to a gene: 5. In DNA, the CDR3 is TGTGCCAGCAGGCTAGCGGGGGCCAACTACGAGCAGTACTTC. It yields the protein CASRLAGANYEQYF.

The chain recombines TRBV6-1 with TRBJ2-7; D may be TRBD1 (5 bases). The CDR3 consists of 13 residues. In germline, CDR1 is MNHNS, CDR2 SASEGT. V was pared by 1 base and J by 4 bases, with 8 bases between. CDR3 bases: TGTGCCAGCAGTGAAGGGACAAATTACGAGCAGTACTTC. This encodes CASSEGTNYEQYF.

CDR3 bases: TGTGCCGGGGGGTCGCAAGGAAACTATGGCTACACCTTC. This encodes CAGGSQGNYGYTF. The chain is built from TRBV30 and TRBJ1-2, with D tentatively TRBD1 (5 bases). Trimming pared 8 bases from V and 2 bases from J, leaving 15 bases between. The CDR3 runs to 13 residues. Per germline, CDR1 GTSNPN and CDR2 SVGIG (reference sequence). The full variable domain, rest sourced from reference TRBV30 and TRBJ1-2, is SQTIHQWPATLVQPVGSPLSLECTVEGTSNPNLYWYRQAAGRGLQLLFYSVGIGQISSEVPQNLSASRPQDRQFILSSKKLLLSDSGFYLCAGGSQGNYGYTFGSGTRLTVV.

The sample holds a few counts of this clone. This sequence joins TRBV5-1 and TRBJ2-7, with D unresolved. Per the germline V gene, CDR1 is SGHRS and CDR2 is YFSETQ. V was pared by 4 bases and J by 0 bases, with 14 bases between. The CDR3 length is 15 residues. The CDR3 DNA reads TGCGCCAGCAGCGTTCTACCAAAACTCTCCTACGAGCAGTACTTC. Translating it yields CASSVLPKLSYEQYF.

The rearrangement uses TRBV7-9 and TRBJ1-1; D is possibly TRBD1 (6 bases). The CDR3 is 15 residues long. Trimming shortened V by 2 bases and J by 7 bases, and 17 bases separated the two germline ends. Germline CDR1 and CDR2: SEHNR and FQNEAQ (reference sequence). Here the CDR3 reads CASSLYAMGHNEAFF. CDR3 DNA: TGTGCCAGCAGCTTATACGCCATGGGACATAATGAAGCTTTCTTT.

This clone was found a few times. The chain is built from TRBV9 and TRBJ2-5, with 9 bases identical to TRBD2. The CDR3 length is 14 residues. Germline CDR1 reads SGDLS; CDR2 reads YYNGEE. Unmatched junction bases numbered 4, after V lost 4 bases and J lost 3 bases. This CDR3 is CASSPRLAEETQYF. In DNA, the CDR3 is TGTGCCAGCAGCCCCAGACTAGCGGAAGAGACCCAGTACTTC.